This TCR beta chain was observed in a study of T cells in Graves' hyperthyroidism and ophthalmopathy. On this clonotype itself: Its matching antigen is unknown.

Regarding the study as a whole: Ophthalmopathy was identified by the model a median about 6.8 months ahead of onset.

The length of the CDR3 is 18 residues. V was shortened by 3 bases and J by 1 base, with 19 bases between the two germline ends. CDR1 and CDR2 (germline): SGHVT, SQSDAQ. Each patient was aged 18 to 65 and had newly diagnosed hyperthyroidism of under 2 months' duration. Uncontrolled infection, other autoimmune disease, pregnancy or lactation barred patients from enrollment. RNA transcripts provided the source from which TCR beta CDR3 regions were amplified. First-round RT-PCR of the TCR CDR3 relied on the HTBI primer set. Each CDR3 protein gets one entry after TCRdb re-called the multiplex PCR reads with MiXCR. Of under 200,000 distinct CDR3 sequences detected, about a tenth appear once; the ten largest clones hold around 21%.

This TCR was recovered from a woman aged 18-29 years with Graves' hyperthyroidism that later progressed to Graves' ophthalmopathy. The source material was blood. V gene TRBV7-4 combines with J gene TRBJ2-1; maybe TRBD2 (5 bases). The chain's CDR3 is CASSLLLVHEWSYNEQFF. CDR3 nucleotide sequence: TGTGCCAGCAGCTTGTTACTAGTTCACGAATGGTCCTACAATGAGCAGTTCTTC.